The 21 T cell receptor beta chains given below trace back to one sample, sequenced in a study of cytomegalovirus exposure and HLA in healthy donors. This PCR relied on a set of 60 Vbeta primers and 13 Jbeta primers. Measured with immunoSEQ multiplex PCR; TCRdb has only the in-frame clones, and not every one. The sample holds roughly 130,000 clones, about 85% seen once. Sequencing was carried out using PBMCs. Every receptor here comes from a boy under 18 in good health and CMV-seronegative.

With respect to this clone: One end of the junction fails to match germline, which may point to a read error. The V and J genes are TRBV7-9 and TRBJ2-7; 7 bases are shared with TRBD1. This CDR3 spans 14 amino acids. The germline CDR1 and CDR2 sequences are SEHNR and FQNEAQ (reference sequence). The CDR3 DNA reads TGTTCCAGCAGCATTCGAGGACAGGACTACGAGCAGTACTTC. It codes for CSSSIRGQDYEQYF.

The chain carries TRBV15 and TRBJ2-7; D is perhaps TRBD1 (6 bases). Germline V gene data show CDR1 as LNHNV and CDR2 as YYDKDF (reference sequence). With 1 base removed from V and 2 bases from J, the gap between germline ends came to 12 bases. The CDR3 sequence is 15 residues long. The CDR3 nucleotides are TGTGCCACCAGCAGAGCTTACGCAGGGGCCTACGAGCAGTACTTC. Translating gives CATSRAYAGAYEQYF. Full variable domain (remainder filled in from reference TRBV15 and TRBJ2-7): DAMVIQNPRYQVTQFGKPVTLSCSQTLNHNVMYWYQQKSSQAPKLLFHYYDKDFNNEADTPDNFQSRRPNTSFCFLDIRSPGLGDTAMYLCATSRAYAGAYEQYFGPGTRLTVT.

This clone has just one count. This chain uses TRBV5-6 with TRBJ2-7, with no clear D. The V gene's germline CDR1 is SGHDT and CDR2 YYEEEE. The CDR3 totals 16 residues. Trimming took 0 bases from V and 0 from J, leaving 13 bases between them. CDR3 nucleotides: TGTGCCAGCAGCTTGGGACGAGGTGCCCGCTCCTACGAGCAGTACTTC. It encodes CASSLGRGARSYEQYF.

The J gene is TRBJ2-7, the V gene TRBV7-6; no clear D gene. Trimming left V 5 bases short and J 3 bases short, with 17 bases between. CDR1 is SGHVS, CDR2 FNYEAQ, per germline. The CDR3 consists of 15 residues. CDR3 residues: CASSASVVSGYEQYF. CDR3 DNA: TGTGCCAGCAGCGCCTCAGTGGTATCGGGCTACGAGCAGTACTTC.

The chain combines TRBV5-6 with TRBJ2-7, with a weak D call TRBD2 (7 bases). CDR1 and CDR2 (germline): SGHDT, YYEEEE. The CDR3 is 16 residues long. V shed 0 bases and J shed 0 bases, with 13 bases lying between them. The CDR3 spells CASSLVGGDFSYEQYF. CDR3 DNA sequence: TGTGCCAGCAGCTTGGTAGGGGGGGACTTCTCCTACGAGCAGTACTTC. The full variable domain, rest sourced from reference TRBV5-6 and TRBJ2-7, is DAGVTQSPTHLIKTRGQQVTLRCSPKSGHDTVSWYQQALGQGPQFIFQYYEEEERQRGNFPDRFSGHQFPNYSSELNVNALLLGDSALYLCASSLVGGDFSYEQYFGPGTRLTVT.

This clone has only one observation. The rearrangement uses TRBV14 and TRBJ1-3; D not resolved. The V gene lost 3 bases and the J gene lost 0 bases, with 3 bases spanning the gap. The V gene's germline CDR1 is SGHDN and CDR2 FVKESK. The CDR3 is made up of 13 amino acids. As DNA, the CDR3 is TGTGCCAGCAGCCATATCTCTGGAAACACCATATATTTT. It translates to CASSHISGNTIYF. Using reference TRBV14 and TRBJ1-3 for the parts outside the CDR3, the full variable domain is EAGVTQFPSHSVIEKGQTVTLRCDPISGHDNLYWYRRVMGKEIKFLLHFVKESKQDESGMPNNRFLAERTGGTYSTLKVQPAELEDSGVYFCASSHISGNTIYFGEGSWLTVV.

This chain uses TRBV6-5 with TRBJ1-5, with TRBD1 identical over 7 bases. The CDR3 sequence is 15 residues long. CDR1 and CDR2 from the germline V gene are MNHEY and SVGAGI. V shed 5 bases and J 0 bases; nucleotides not matched to a gene: 4. DNA for the CDR3: TGTGCCAGCAGTAGGGGGACAGATAGCAATCAGCCCCAGCATTTT. Encoded protein: CASSRGTDSNQPQHF.

V is TRBV4-2 and J is TRBJ2-5, with D perhaps TRBD1 (5 bases). The CDR3 loop spans 17 amino acids. V was clipped by 3 bases and J by 4 bases, with 21 bases between them. Germline V gives CDR1 LGHNA, CDR2 YNFKEQ. The DNA of the CDR3 is TGTGCCAGCAGCCAGGAAATAGACAGCAGTTTTGGAGAGACCCAGTACTTC. It translates to CASSQEIDSSFGETQYF.

This chain joins TRBV19 and TRBJ1-3, with a possible D match to TRBD1 (6 bases). The CDR3 has 16 amino acids. CDR1 LNHDA and CDR2 SQIVND come from the germline V gene (reference sequence). The V gene lost 3 bases and the J gene lost 3 bases, with 15 bases spanning the gap. As DNA, the CDR3 is TGTGCCAGTAGTATCGACCGGGGGGCGGTTGGAAACACCATATATTTT. Translation gives CASSIDRGAVGNTIYF.

The chain employs TRBV27 and TRBJ1-4, with D possibly matching TRBD1 (6 bases). CDR3 size: 14 residues. Germline V gene data show CDR1 as MNHEY and CDR2 as SMNVEV (reference sequence). Trimming cost V 6 bases and J 4 bases, with 12 bases left between them. The CDR3 sequence is CASSPGQFNEKLFF. The CDR3, as DNA: TGTGCCAGCAGCCCCGGACAGTTTAATGAAAAACTGTTTTTT.

Remarks on this clone: One end of the junction does not line up with germline, which may come from a read error. V gene TRBV30 combines with J gene TRBJ1-2; D may be TRBD1 (5 bases). CDR3 length equals 16 residues. From germline, CDR1 is GTSNPN and CDR2 SVGIG (reference sequence). This CDR3 is CAWSQGSPWANYGYPF. The CDR3 DNA is TGTGCCTGGAGTCAGGGCAGCCCATGGGCTAACTATGGCTACCCCTTC.

This chain joins TRBV18 and TRBJ1-2, with unresolved D. Germline V CDR1 and CDR2: KGHSH, LQKENI. Trimming left V 2 bases short and J 2 bases short, with 12 bases between. This CDR3 has 15 amino acids. DNA of the CDR3: TGTGCCAGCTCACCATCGCTGACAAAGAACTATGGCTACACCTTC. This codes for CASSPSLTKNYGYTF.

The chain employs TRBV11-2 and TRBJ2-7, with 12 bases aligning to TRBD1. J was trimmed by 4 bases and V by 3 bases; bases with no gene match: 4. The length of the CDR3 is 15 residues. Germline CDR1 and CDR2: SGHAT and FQNNGV. The CDR3 is CASSFGTGGRYEQYF. For the CDR3, the DNA is TGTGCCAGCAGCTTCGGGACAGGGGGCAGGTACGAGCAGTACTTC.

This clone was seen a single time. This chain uses TRBV7-2 with TRBJ1-2; D might be TRBD1 (5 bases). Trimming cost V 4 bases and J 0 bases, with 15 bases left between them. The CDR3 runs to 16 residues. The germline CDR1 and CDR2 sequences are SGHTA and FQGNSA. The chain's CDR3 is CASSSTAKKPNYGYTF. In nucleotides, the CDR3 is TGTGCCAGCAGCTCGACAGCTAAAAAACCTAACTATGGCTACACCTTC.

The chain is built from TRBV15 and TRBJ2-7; TRBD2 is a possible D gene (6 bases). V lost 0 bases and J lost 4, with 10 bases in between. Germline V gene data show CDR1 as LNHNV and CDR2 as YYDKDF (reference sequence). CDR3 length: 14 amino acids. The CDR3 nucleotides read TGTGCCACCAGCAGAGAGGGGGGATTGTACGAGCAGTACTTC. Translating gives CATSREGGLYEQYF.

The chain joins TRBV29-1 to TRBJ2-1; 8 nucleotides agree with TRBD2. CDR1 is SQVTM, CDR2 ANQGSEA, per germline. J gave up 0 bases and V 2 bases, and 9 bases lay outside the gene matches. This CDR3 is built from 17 residues. The CDR3 DNA reads TGCAGCGTTGAACCGCTAGCGGGCCTGAGCTCCTACAATGAGCAGTTCTTC. This translates into CSVEPLAGLSSYNEQFF.

The rearrangement joins TRBV19 to TRBJ2-3; 7 nucleotides line up with TRBD1. This CDR3 region has 15 residues. Germline V gene lookup returns CDR1 LNHDA and CDR2 SQIVND (reference sequence). V lost 6 bases to trimming and J lost 0 bases; unmatched junction nucleotides: 6. The CDR3 region is CASRPDRASTDTQYF. The CDR3 DNA reads as TGTGCCAGTAGGCCTGACAGGGCTAGCACAGATACGCAGTATTTT.

V usage is TRBV19 and J usage is TRBJ2-7, with 13 bases fitting TRBD2. The germline V gene has CDR1 LNHDA and CDR2 SQIVND (reference sequence). The CDR3 length is 15 residues. V gave up 2 bases and J gave up 5 bases; unmatched junction bases: 3. CDR3 protein: CASSITSGRVNEQYF. CDR3 DNA: TGTGCCAGTAGTATAACTAGCGGGAGGGTGAACGAGCAGTACTTC.

This chain joins TRBV10-3 and TRBJ2-2; the D gene is possibly TRBD2 (6 bases). CDR3 length: 14 amino acids. CDR1 is ENHRY, CDR2 SYGVKD, per germline. The V end lost 7 bases, the J end lost 0 bases, and 9 bases lay between the germline ends. CDR3 region: CAINRDSNTGELFF. For the CDR3, the DNA is TGTGCCATCAATCGGGACTCGAACACCGGGGAGCTGTTTTTT.

Points on this clone: Mismatch with germline at one junction end may stem from a read error. This rearrangement joins TRBV5-1 to TRBJ1-5; 9 bases match TRBD1. Germline CDR1 reads SGHRS; CDR2 reads YFSETQ. The CDR3 runs to 14 residues. The CDR3 DNA follows: TGCGCCAGCAGCCCGGGACAGGGAAATCAACCCCAGCATTTT. Its protein is CASSPGQGNQPQHF.

This rearrangement joins TRBV4-3 to TRBJ2-3; 11 bases are a match to TRBD2. Germline loops: CDR1 LGHNA, CDR2 YSLEER. Trimming cost V 4 bases and J 1 base; bases outside gene matches: 1. The CDR3 consists of 15 residues. The CDR3 nucleotides are TGCGCCAGCAGCCCGACTAGCGGGGGCACAGATACGCAGTATTTT. This translates into CASSPTSGGTDTQYF.